What follows is one T cell receptor (beta chain) and its context. What antigen it recognizes has not been identified. Within one base of it there is no much larger clone, and no base qualities were kept. This sample is drawn from a study of T-cell memory formation after mild COVID-19 (dated by TCRdb to the early 2020s). Concerning the study at large: Most TCR sequence clusters were specific to one of the two donors. Longitudinal TCRalpha and TCRbeta repertoire sequencing tracked T-cell clones expanding and contracting after mild COVID-19 in two donors. Two young, previously healthy adult volunteers, one female and one male, were included in the cohort.

The full study reports these points: The study covered only a couple of mild cases, and larger cohorts including severe cases with pre-infection samples were considered necessary. SARS-CoV-2 specificity of the second-wave clones peaking on day 37 was not confirmed. Some responding clones were detected in pre-infection memory, which suggested that pre-existing cross-reactive memory T cells had joined the SARS-CoV-2 response. Clones contracting from day 15 to 85 had balanced CD4/CD8 phenotypes, while a second wave expanding from day 15 to 37 was biased towards CD4+. Contracting CD4+ clones turned up mainly in the CM and EM memory subsets, whereas EMRA was where CD8+ clones were enriched.

PBMCs were isolated by Ficoll-Paque density gradient centrifugation. V sheds 5 bases and J sheds 0 bases, leaving 10 bases between their ends. The CDR3 runs 13 amino acids, cysteine and phenylalanine included. Only CDR3 DNA is held: 39 bases, read in frame from base 1. The germline V gene encodes CDR1 DFQATT and CDR2 SNEGSKA (reference sequence). The instrument given in TCRdb is Illumina NovaSeq 6000. TCRalpha and TCRbeta cDNA libraries were built by 5'RACE with constant-segment primers, adding sample barcodes and unique molecular identifiers. RNA was extracted from every sample with Trizol reagent. Amplification of the libraries took two PCR steps, and the second step added a second sample barcode plus Illumina TruSeq adapters. Sequencing of libraries was performed on an Illumina NovaSeq with 2 x 150 bp paired-end reads. The study's processing was this. With migec v1.2.7, reads were demultiplexed and then collapsed into UMI-guided consensus sequences. Using mixcr v2.1.11, UMI consensuses were aligned to TRA and TRB V and J templates and then assembled into clonotypes. A clonotype was counted as expanded or contracted only if both edgeR and NoisET called the change significant, with noise models trained on biological replicates. For edgeR calls, the thresholds were a false discovery rate-adjusted p below 0.01 and a log2 fold-change of 1. As an exploratory analysis of dynamics, max-normalized trajectories of the 1000 most abundant clonotypes were examined by PCA with hierarchical clustering. The CD4 or CD8 phenotype of responding clones was assigned using the separately sequenced CD4+ and CD8+ repertoires. Using fastp trimming at Q25 and MiXCR clonotype assembly, TCRdb reanalyzed the public sequencing data and kept in-frame beta chains. Rows matching on CDR3 protein sequence are summarized as one entry with the most common DNA and genes. For this entry, the V and J calls and clone size follow TCRdb and not the study's own pipeline. This sample has fewer than 450,000 distinct CDR3 sequences in its table, and less than 25% of those were observed once. The top ten hold about 10% of the sample.

The receptor chain draws on TRBV20-1 and TRBJ1-1, and TRBD1 may be the D gene, going by 5 matching bases. Sequencing was done on a sample of PBMCs or a T cell subset sorted from them (not recorded which). This clonotype was obtained from an adult woman who had mild COVID-19 (a few samples of this study predate the infection). The sample titles of this study are shuffled in the database, so cell type and time point are left out; the donor was told from shared clones. The CDR3 corresponds to CSASRDMNTEAFF. In nucleotide form, the sequence is TGCAGTGCTTCCAGGGATATGAACACTGAAGCTTTCTTT.